The present TCR beta chain was sequenced within a study of T-cell reconstitution after alpha-beta-depleted transplantation in children. As it was prepared, the TCRbeta library received unique molecular identifiers. A single record per CDR3 protein comes from TCRdb applying MiXCR to the PCR reads. The sample lists more than 150,000 distinct CDR3 sequences, more than 6.5% occurring once. V was trimmed by 8 bases and J by 1 base, leaving 17 bases between them. Germline loops: CDR1 SGHTA, CDR2 FQGNSA. The length of the CDR3 is 15 residues. This clonotype occurred many times. This rearrangement joins TRBV7-2 to TRBJ2-5; D is unclear. The TCR comes from a human donor who donated a stem cell graft to a child with Wiskott-Aldrich syndrome. Sequenced here: PBMCs from the stem cell graft donor, sampled from the stem cell graft. Here the CDR3 DNA reads TGTGCCAGCTCGGAAGGACCTCCCTTCCAAGAGACCCAGTACTTC. Its translation: CASSEGPPFQETQYF. Supplemented by reference TRBV7-2 and TRBJ2-5, the full variable domain reads GAGVSQSPSNKVTEKGKDVELRCDPISGHTALYWYRQSLGQGLEFLIYFQGNSAPDKSGLPSDRFSAERTGGSVSTLTIQRTQQEDSAVYLCASSEGPPFQETQYFGPGTRLLVL.